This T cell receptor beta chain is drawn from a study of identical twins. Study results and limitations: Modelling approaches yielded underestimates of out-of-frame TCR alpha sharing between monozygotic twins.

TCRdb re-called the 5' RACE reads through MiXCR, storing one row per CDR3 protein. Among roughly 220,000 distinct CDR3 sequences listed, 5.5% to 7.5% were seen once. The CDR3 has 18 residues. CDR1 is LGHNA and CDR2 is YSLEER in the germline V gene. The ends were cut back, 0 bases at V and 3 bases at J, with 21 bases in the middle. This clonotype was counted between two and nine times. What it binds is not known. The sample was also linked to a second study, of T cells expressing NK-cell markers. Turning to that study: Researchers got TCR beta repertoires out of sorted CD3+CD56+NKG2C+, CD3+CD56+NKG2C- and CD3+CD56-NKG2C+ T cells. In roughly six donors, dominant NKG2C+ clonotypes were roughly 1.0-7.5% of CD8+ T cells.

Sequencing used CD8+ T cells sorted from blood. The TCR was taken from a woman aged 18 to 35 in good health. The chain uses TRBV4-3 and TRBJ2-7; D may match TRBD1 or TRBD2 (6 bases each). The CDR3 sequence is CASSQDYREVRTIYEQYF. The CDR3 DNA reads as TGCGCCAGCAGCCAAGACTACAGGGAGGTAAGAACGATCTACGAGCAGTACTTC.